Listed below are T cell receptor beta chains from one sample, sequenced in a study of cytomegalovirus exposure and HLA in healthy donors. Here immunoSEQ multiplex PCR was the method, and the copy in TCRdb shows in-frame clones only, minus some. The table records 210,000 or so clones, about 80% of them present only once. Sequencing was done on a sample of PBMCs. The receptors were sampled from a man younger than 30 in good health and CMV-seronegative. Both conserved end residues are part of each CDR3. The order of the fields is V gene, clone size, D gene, J gene, CDR3 DNA, CDR3 protein. D genes are given only for firm matches. The listing skips clone size in some rows; elsewhere it reads once, few, many or a size class.

>TRBV5-4|few|.|TRBJ2-2
TGTGCCAGCAGCTTGAAGGCTAGTAGTATCGGGGAGCTGTTTTTT
CASSLKASSIGELFF
>TRBV6-5|.|TRBD1|TRBJ1-4
TGTGCCAGCAGTGGGACAGCAACTAATGAAAAACTGTTTTTT
CASSGTATNEKLFF
>TRBV27|.|.|TRBJ2-1
TGTGCCAGCAGTTTAAACCAGGGGCCGCGGGATGAGCAGTTCTTC
CASSLNQGPRDEQFF
>TRBV5-4|.|TRBD1|TRBJ2-7
TGTGCCAGCAGCTCGGACAGGGGCCGCCAAGAGCAGTACTTC
CASSSDRGRQEQYF
>TRBV28|.|.|TRBJ2-7
TGTGCCAGCAGTTACAGGGTGCGCGAGCAGTACTTC
CASSYRVREQYF
>TRBV10-3|.|TRBD2|TRBJ2-2
TGTGCCATCAGTGAGACGGGAGGGCCTATTGTTGGTTACGGGGAGCTGTTTTTT
CAISETGGPIVGYGELFF
>TRBV10-1|.|.|TRBJ2-2
TGCGCCAGCAGTGAGTCGGGTTGGGGGCGAGAGAACACCGGGGAGCTGTTTTTT
CASSESGWGRENTGELFF
>TRBV6-1|.|.|TRBJ1-1
TGTGCCAGCAGTAACCACCGCGAGGGTGTCACTGAAGCTTTCTTT
CASSNHREGVTEAFF
>TRBV5-4|.|TRBD2|TRBJ2-3
TGTGCCAGCAGCGGAGACGAGGGACTAGCGGGAGAAACAGATACGCAGTATTTT
CASSGDEGLAGETDTQYF
>TRBV28|.|TRBD2|TRBJ2-7
TGTGCCAGCAGTTTGGACAGCGGGAGCTCCTACGAGCAGTACTTC
CASSLDSGSSYEQYF
>TRBV4-1|.|.|TRBJ2-7
TGCGCCAGCAGCCAAGCGGAGGGTCACCACGAGCAGTACTTC
CASSQAEGHHEQYF
>TRBV7-8|.|.|TRBJ2-7
TGTGCCAGCAGCCTCGAGGGGGCGGGGCTCTACGAGCAGTACTTC
CASSLEGAGLYEQYF
>TRBV7-8|.|TRBD2|TRBJ2-7
TGTGCCAGCAGCGAGGGACTAGCGGGTTTTTCCTACGAGCAGTACTTC
CASSEGLAGFSYEQYF
>TRBV10-1|.|TRBD1|TRBJ2-1
TGCGCCAGCAGTGAGCCCCCCGGACAGGGGCGTTGTGAGCAGTTCTTC
CASSEPPGQGRCEQFF
>TRBV9|.|TRBD2|TRBJ2-1
TGTGCCAGCAGCGTAGACGCGCCACCGGGAGGTGAGCAGTTCTTC
CASSVDAPPGGEQFF
>TRBV28|.|TRBD2|TRBJ2-7
TGTGCCAGCAGACCTACGGGAACAGCGGGAACCTACGAGCAGTACTTC
CASRPTGTAGTYEQYF
>TRBV28|.|.|TRBJ2-3
TGTGCCAGCAGTTTAATTCGCATTGGCTGGAGCCCAGATACGCAGTATTTT
CASSLIRIGWSPDTQYF
>TRBV6-1|few|TRBD2|TRBJ2-7
TGTGCCAGCAGTGAAGAACTAGCGGGAGCCTACGAGCAGTACTTC
CASSEELAGAYEQYF
>TRBV29-1|.|.|TRBJ1-1
TGCAGCGCACTACAGGAGCAAGGAGCTTTCTTT
CSALQEQGAFF
>TRBV2|once|.|TRBJ1-4
TGTGCCAGCAAAAAACAGACAACTAATGAAAAACTGTTTTTT
CASKKQTTNEKLFF
>TRBV11-2|.|.|TRBJ2-5
TGTGCCAGCTGCCTAGGACCAGGAGGGAAAGAGACCCAGTACTTC
CASCLGPGGKETQYF
>TRBV6-5|.|TRBD2|TRBJ2-1
TGTGCCAGCAGTCCCCTTGCGGGAGGCCGCAATGAGCAGTTCTTC
CASSPLAGGRNEQFF
>TRBV2|.|.|TRBJ2-7
TGTGCCAGCATTGATGGACACCCCACGGACGAGCAGTACTTC
CASIDGHPTDEQYF